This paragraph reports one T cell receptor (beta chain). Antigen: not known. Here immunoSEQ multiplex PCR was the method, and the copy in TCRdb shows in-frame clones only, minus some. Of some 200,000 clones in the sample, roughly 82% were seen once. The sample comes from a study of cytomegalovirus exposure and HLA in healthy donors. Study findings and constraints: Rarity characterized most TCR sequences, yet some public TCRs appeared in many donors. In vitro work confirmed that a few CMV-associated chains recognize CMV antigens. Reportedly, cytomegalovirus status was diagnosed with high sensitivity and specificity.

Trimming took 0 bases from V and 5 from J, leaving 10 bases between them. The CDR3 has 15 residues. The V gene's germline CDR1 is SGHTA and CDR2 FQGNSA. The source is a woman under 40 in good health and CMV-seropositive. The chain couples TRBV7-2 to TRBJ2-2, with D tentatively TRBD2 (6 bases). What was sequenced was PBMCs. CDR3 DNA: TGTGCCAGCAGCTTAGCGCGGGGAGGAACCGGGGAGCTGTTTTTT. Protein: CASSLARGGTGELFF.